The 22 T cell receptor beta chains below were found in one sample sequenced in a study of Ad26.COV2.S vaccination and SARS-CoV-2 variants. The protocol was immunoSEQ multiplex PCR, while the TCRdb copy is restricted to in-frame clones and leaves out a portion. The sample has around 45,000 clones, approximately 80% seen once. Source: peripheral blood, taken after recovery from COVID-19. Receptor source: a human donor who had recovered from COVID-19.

In nucleotides, the CDR3 is TGTGCCAGCAGCTTGCAGGGGGAGGGTGAAAAACTGTTTTTT. Translated: CASSLQGEGEKLFF. The chain employs TRBV7-9 and TRBJ1-4; 7 bases align to TRBD1. Germline V gene sequence: CDR1 SEHNR, CDR2 FQNEAQ (reference sequence). V trimming: 3 bases; J trimming: 7 bases; junction bases outside the gene matches: 5. CDR3 length equals 14 residues.

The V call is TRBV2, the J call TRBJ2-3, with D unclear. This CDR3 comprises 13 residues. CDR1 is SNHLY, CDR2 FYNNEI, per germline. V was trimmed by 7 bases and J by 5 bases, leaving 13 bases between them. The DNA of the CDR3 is TGTGCCAGCACCTCAGCGTGGGGAGATACGCAGTATTTT. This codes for CASTSAWGDTQYF.

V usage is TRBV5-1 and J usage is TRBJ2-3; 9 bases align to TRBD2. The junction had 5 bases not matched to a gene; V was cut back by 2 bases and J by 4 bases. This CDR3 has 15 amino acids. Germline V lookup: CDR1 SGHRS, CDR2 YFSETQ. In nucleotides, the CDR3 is TGCGCCAGCAGCTTAGGCGGGAGGGCCGCAGATACGCAGTATTTT. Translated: CASSLGGRAADTQYF.

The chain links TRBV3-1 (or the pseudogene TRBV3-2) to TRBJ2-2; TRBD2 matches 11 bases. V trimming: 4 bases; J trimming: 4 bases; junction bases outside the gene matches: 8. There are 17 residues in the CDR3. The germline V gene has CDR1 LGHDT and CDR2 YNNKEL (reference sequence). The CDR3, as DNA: TGTGCCAGCAGCCGGATTAGCGGGAGGGCCAGCACCGGGGAGCTGTTTTTT. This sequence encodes CASSRISGRASTGELFF.

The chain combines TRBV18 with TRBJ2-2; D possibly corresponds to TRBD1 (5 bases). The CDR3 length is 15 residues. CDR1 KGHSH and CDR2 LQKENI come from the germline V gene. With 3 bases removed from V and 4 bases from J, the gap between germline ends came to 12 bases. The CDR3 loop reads CASSPSQVFTGELFF. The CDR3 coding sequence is TGTGCCAGCTCACCTTCACAGGTCTTCACCGGGGAGCTGTTTTTT.

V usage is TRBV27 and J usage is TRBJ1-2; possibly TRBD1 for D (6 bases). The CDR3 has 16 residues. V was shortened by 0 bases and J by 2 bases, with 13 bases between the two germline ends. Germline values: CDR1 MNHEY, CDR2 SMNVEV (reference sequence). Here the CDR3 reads CASSLSSRGANYGYTF. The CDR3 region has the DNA TGTGCCAGCAGTTTATCGAGCCGGGGGGCGAACTATGGCTACACCTTC.

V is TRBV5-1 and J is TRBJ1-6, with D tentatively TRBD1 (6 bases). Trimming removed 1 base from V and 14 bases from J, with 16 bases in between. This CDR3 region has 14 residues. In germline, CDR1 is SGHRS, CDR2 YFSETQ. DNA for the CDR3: TGCGCCAGCAGCTTGAACTTTCACAGGGACTCCCTCCACTTT. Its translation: CASSLNFHRDSLHF.

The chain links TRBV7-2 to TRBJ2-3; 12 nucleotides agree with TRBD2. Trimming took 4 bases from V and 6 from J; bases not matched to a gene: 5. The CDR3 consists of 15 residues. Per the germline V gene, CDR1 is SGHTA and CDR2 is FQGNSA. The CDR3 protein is CASSSTSGGFDTQYF. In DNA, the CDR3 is TGTGCCAGCAGCTCGACTAGCGGGGGATTTGATACGCAGTATTTT.

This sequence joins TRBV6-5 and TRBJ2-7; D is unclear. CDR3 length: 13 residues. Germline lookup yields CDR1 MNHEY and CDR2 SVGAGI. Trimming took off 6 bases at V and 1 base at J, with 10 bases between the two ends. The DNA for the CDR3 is TGTGCCAGCAGAGTCCCCGGATCCTACGAGCAGTACTTC. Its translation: CASRVPGSYEQYF.

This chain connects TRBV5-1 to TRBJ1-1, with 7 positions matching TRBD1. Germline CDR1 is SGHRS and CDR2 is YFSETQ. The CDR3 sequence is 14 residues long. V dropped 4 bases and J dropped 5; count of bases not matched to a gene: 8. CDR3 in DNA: TGCGCCAGCAGCCCTCGGCCAGGGGGAACTGAAGCTTTCTTT. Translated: CASSPRPGGTEAFF.

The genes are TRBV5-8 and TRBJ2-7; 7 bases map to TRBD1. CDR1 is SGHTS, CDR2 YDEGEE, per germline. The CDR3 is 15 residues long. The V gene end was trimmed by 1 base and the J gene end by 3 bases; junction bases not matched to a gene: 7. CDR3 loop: CASSLSGTVGYEQYF. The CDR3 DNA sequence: TGTGCCAGCAGCTTGTCCGGGACAGTGGGCTACGAGCAGTACTTC.

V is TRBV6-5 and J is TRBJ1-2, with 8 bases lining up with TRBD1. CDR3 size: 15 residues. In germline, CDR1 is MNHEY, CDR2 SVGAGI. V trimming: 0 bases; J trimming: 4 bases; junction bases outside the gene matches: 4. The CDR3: CASSYSPGGSYGYTF. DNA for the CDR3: TGTGCCAGCAGTTACTCCCCAGGGGGCAGCTATGGCTACACCTTC.

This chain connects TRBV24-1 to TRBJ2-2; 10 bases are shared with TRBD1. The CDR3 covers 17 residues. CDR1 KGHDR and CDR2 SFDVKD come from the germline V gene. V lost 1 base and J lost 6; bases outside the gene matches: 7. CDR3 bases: TGTGCCACCAGTGATTTACCGGGACAGGGGACCCCCGGGGAGCTGTTTTTT. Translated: CATSDLPGQGTPGELFF.

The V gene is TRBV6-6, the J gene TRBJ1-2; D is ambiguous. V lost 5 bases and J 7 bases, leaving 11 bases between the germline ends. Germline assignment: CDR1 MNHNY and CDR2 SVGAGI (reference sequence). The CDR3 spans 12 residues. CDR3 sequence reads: CASSPRTPGYTF. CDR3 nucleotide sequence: TGTGCCAGCAGTCCCCGGACCCCTGGCTACACCTTC.

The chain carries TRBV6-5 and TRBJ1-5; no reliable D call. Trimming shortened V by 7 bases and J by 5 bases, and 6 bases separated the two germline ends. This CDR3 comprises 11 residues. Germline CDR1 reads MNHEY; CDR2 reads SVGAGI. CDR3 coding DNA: TGTGCCAGCAAAGCGGATCAGCCCCAGCATTTT. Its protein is CASKADQPQHF.

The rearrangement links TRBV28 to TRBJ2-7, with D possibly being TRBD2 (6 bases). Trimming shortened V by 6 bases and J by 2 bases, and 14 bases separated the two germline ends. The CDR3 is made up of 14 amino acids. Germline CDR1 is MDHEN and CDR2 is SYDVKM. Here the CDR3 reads CASSGRDGAYEQYF. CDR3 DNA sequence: TGTGCCAGCAGCGGGCGGGACGGAGCCTACGAGCAGTACTTC.

For the CDR3, the DNA is TGTGCCAGCAGCGTAGGCCCCGAGTGGGCGCTAGGCAATGAGCAGTTCTTC. Its translation: CASSVGPEWALGNEQFF. This chain joins TRBV9 and TRBJ2-1; D is undetermined. The V end was cut by 0 bases, the J end by 6 bases, with 19 bases between. CDR3 length: 17 residues. Germline V gene lookup returns CDR1 SGDLS and CDR2 YYNGEE.

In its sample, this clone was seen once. CDR3 coding DNA: TGTGCCAGCAGAACCAAGACAGGCGGAAACACCATATATTTT. It is translated as CASRTKTGGNTIYF. The J gene is TRBJ1-3, the V gene TRBV6-5, with a possible D match to TRBD1 (6 bases). Trimming took off 6 bases at V and 4 bases at J, with 13 bases between the two ends. The CDR3 length is 14 residues. CDR1 is MNHEY and CDR2 is SVGAGI in the germline V gene.

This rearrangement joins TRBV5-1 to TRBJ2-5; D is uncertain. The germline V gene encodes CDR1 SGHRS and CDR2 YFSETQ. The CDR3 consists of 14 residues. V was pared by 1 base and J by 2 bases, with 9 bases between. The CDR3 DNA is TGCGCCAGCAGCTTGTCTTCACCACAAGAGACCCAGTACTTC. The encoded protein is CASSLSSPQETQYF.

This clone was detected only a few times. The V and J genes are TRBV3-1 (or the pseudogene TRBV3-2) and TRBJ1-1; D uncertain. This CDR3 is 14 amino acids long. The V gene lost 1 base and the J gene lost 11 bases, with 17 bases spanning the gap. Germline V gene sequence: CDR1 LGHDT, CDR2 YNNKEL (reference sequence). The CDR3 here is CASSQGGGPTGAFF. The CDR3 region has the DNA TGTGCCAGCAGCCAAGGTGGCGGACCGACTGGGGCTTTCTTT.

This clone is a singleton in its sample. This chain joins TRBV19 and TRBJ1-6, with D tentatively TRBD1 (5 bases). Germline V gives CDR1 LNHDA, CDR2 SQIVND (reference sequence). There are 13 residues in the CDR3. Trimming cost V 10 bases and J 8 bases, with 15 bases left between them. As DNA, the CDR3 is TGTGCCACCGGGGGTAGATGGGATTCACCCCTCCACTTT. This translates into CATGGRWDSPLHF.

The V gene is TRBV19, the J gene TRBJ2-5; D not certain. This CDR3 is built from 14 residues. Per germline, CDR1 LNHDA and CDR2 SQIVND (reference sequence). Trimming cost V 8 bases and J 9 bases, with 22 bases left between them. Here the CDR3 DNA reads TGTGCCAGTTCCACTTCAGACGGATGGGCGGCCCAGTACTTC. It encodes CASSTSDGWAAQYF. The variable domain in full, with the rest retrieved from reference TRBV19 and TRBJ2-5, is DGGITQSPKYLFRKEGQNVTLSCEQNLNHDAMYWYRQDPGQGLRLIYYSQIVNDFQKGDIAEGYSVSREKKESFPLTVTSAQKNPTAFYLCASSTSDGWAAQYFGPGTRLLVL.